Following are 11 T cell receptor beta chains from one sample sequenced in a study of beta chain features in type 1 diabetes. The study's findings and limits: Moderately but significantly shorter TCRB CDR3s were found in Type 1 diabetes patients in all four CD4+ subsets.

Their specific antigens are unknown. Every bit of the isolated RNA underwent reverse transcription, so sequencing read expressed TCRB transcripts. TCRdb keeps only in-frame clones here, not all; method: immunoSEQ multiplex PCR. The repertoire holds under 850,000 clones, with about an eighth as singletons. The sample comprised naive CD4+ T cells from blood. These receptors came from a young man with type 1 diabetes.

V and J are TRBV6-1 and TRBJ2-1; D possibly matches TRBD1 or TRBD2 (6 bases each). V lost 11 bases, J lost 6 bases, and 17 bases lay in between. Germline V CDR1 and CDR2: MNHNS, SASEGT. This CDR3 has 13 amino acids. The CDR3 DNA sequence: TGTGCCGGACAAAGAGGGGGGACCAATGAGCAGTTCTTC. Translation gives CAGQRGGTNEQFF.

The genes are TRBV6-1 and TRBJ1-2; D might be TRBD1 (6 bases). CDR1 is MNHNS, CDR2 SASEGT, per germline. The V end was cut by 7 bases, the J end by 4 bases, with 16 bases between. CDR3 length equals 14 residues. The CDR3 DNA follows: TGTGCCAGCATGTACAGGGAAGGGGGCTATGGCTACACCTTC. Encoded protein: CASMYREGGYGYTF.

This chain uses TRBV18 with TRBJ1-4; the D gene is possibly TRBD1 (5 bases). The CDR3 contains 14 residues. From germline, CDR1 is KGHSH and CDR2 LQKENI. V dropped 3 bases and J dropped 5 bases, with 10 bases sitting between them. The CDR3 region is CASSPGTLNEKLFF. The DNA of the CDR3 is TGTGCCAGCTCACCGGGGACGTTGAATGAAAAACTGTTTTTT.

This clone was counted only a few times. J is TRBJ1-5 and V is TRBV7-2; D call uncertain. The CDR3 loop spans 16 amino acids. The germline V gene encodes CDR1 SGHTA and CDR2 FQGNSA. V lost 1 base to trimming and J lost 3 bases, with 13 bases between them. This CDR3 is CASSLGSFYDNQPQHF. CDR3 coding DNA: TGTGCCAGCAGCTTAGGTAGCTTCTATGACAATCAGCCCCAGCATTTT. Full variable domain (remainder filled in from reference TRBV7-2 and TRBJ1-5): GAGVSQSPSNKVTEKGKDVELRCDPISGHTALYWYRQSLGQGLEFLIYFQGNSAPDKSGLPSDRFSAERTGGSVSTLTIQRTQQEDSAVYLCASSLGSFYDNQPQHFGDGTRLSIL.

V gene TRBV19 combines with J gene TRBJ1-1; 9 bases fit TRBD1. This CDR3 has 14 residues. Looked up from germline, CDR1 is LNHDA and CDR2 is SQIVND (reference sequence). V was clipped by 5 bases and J by 5 bases; unmatched bases: 6. CDR3 bases: TGTGCCAGTAGTGACGGACAGGGGAGGACTGAAGCTTTCTTT. Translation: CASSDGQGRTEAFF.

The V gene is TRBV6-1, the J gene TRBJ2-7; TRBD1 matches 11 bases. The V segment lost 1 base and the J segment 1 base; nucleotides outside the gene matches: 3. The CDR3 is made up of 16 amino acids. Germline V CDR1 and CDR2: MNHNS, SASEGT. The CDR3 DNA reads TGTGCCAGCAGTGAAGGGACAGGGGGCTTTTCCTACGAGCAGTACTTC. Translated, it gives CASSEGTGGFSYEQYF.

The chain has TRBV4-1 and TRBJ2-7; perhaps TRBD2 as D (7 bases). Germline-derived CDR1 and CDR2 are MGHRA and YSYEKL. Trimming removed 5 bases at V and 4 bases at J, with 12 bases between. This CDR3 comprises 13 residues. The CDR3 nucleotides read TGCGCCAGCAGCAGGGGGGGGGCATACGAGCAGTACTTC. Protein product: CASSRGGAYEQYF.

The chain links TRBV10-3 to TRBJ1-6, with a weak D call TRBD1 (5 bases). The germline CDR1 and CDR2 sequences are ENHRY and SYGVKD. Trimming shortened V by 8 bases and J by 5 bases, and 13 bases separated the two germline ends. This CDR3 is 14 amino acids long. The CDR3: CAISRDLDNSPLHF. The CDR3 DNA reads TGTGCCATCTCCAGGGATCTAGATAATTCACCCCTCCACTTT.

The chain joins TRBV15 to TRBJ2-3, with a tentative D call TRBD1 (6 bases). This CDR3 has 17 residues. The V gene's germline CDR1 is LNHNV and CDR2 YYDKDF (reference sequence). Deletions cut 0 bases from V and 2 bases from J, with 15 bases between. CDR3 sequence reads: CATSREFKGVITDTQYF. Written as DNA, the CDR3 is TGTGCCACCAGCAGAGAATTCAAGGGGGTCATCACAGATACGCAGTATTTT.

In its sample, this clone was seen a few times. The rearrangement uses TRBV27 and TRBJ2-7; no clear D. V dropped 2 bases and J dropped 0 bases, with 5 bases sitting between them. The CDR3 runs 13 residues. Germline lookup yields CDR1 MNHEY and CDR2 SMNVEV (reference sequence). CDR3 sequence (DNA): TGTGCCAGCAGTTTAAGGCCCTCCTACGAGCAGTACTTC. It translates to CASSLRPSYEQYF.

This clone was detected only a few times. The rearrangement links TRBV20-1 to TRBJ2-1; TRBD1 matches at 9 bases. With 3 bases clipped from V and 12 bases from J, the junction kept 3 bases outside the gene matches. The CDR3 is 11 amino acids. Germline V gene sequence: CDR1 DFQATT, CDR2 SNEGSKA (reference sequence). CDR3 loop: CSASNRGRQFF. The CDR3 nucleotides read TGCAGTGCTAGTAACAGGGGGCGGCAGTTCTTC.